The 28 T cell receptor beta chains below come from one sample, sequenced in a study of shared clonotypes between healthy human individuals. Produced via immunoSEQ multiplex PCR; TCRdb's table is partial and in-frame only. The sample has about 2.2 million clones, under 95% seen once. CD45RO-negative cells were positively selected for CCR7, leaving out terminally differentiated effector memory CD45RA+ cells. The sequenced sample was naive CD8+ T cells from PBMCs. Receptor source: a man between 18 and 29 years old in good health. Some clones in this sample may be carry-over from other donors' samples.

The chain couples TRBV9 to TRBJ2-1; TRBD2 agrees at 9 bases. Germline V gives CDR1 SGDLS, CDR2 YYNGEE. The CDR3 extends over 17 amino acids. The V and J ends lost 0 bases and 4 bases, in that order; junction bases with no gene match: 8. CDR3 sequence (DNA): TGTGCCAGCAGCGTAGAAGGTCAGACTAGCGGTTACAATGAGCAGTTCTTC. It specifies CASSVEGQTSGYNEQFF.

V gene TRBV6-6 combines with J gene TRBJ2-1; 9 bases map to TRBD1. With 6 bases clipped from V and 5 bases from J, the junction kept 8 bases outside the gene matches. This CDR3 is 15 amino acids long. The germline V gene has CDR1 MNHNY and CDR2 SVGAGI (reference sequence). The CDR3 loop is CASRYRGLFDNEQFF. The CDR3 nucleotides are TGTGCCAGCAGGTACAGGGGGCTCTTTGACAATGAGCAGTTCTTC.

The chain recombines TRBV28 with TRBJ2-1; perhaps TRBD1 as D (5 bases). The ends were cut back, 4 bases at V and 7 bases at J, with 14 bases in the middle. The CDR3 extends over 14 amino acids. Looked up from germline, CDR1 is MDHEN and CDR2 is SYDVKM. The CDR3 is CASSYIGDENEQFF. DNA for the CDR3: TGTGCCAGCAGTTATATAGGGGATGAGAATGAGCAGTTCTTC.

The chain uses TRBV7-8 and TRBJ2-7; D gene unclear. V lost 5 bases, J lost 2 bases, and 10 bases lay in between. Germline lookup yields CDR1 SGHVS and CDR2 FQNEAQ. This CDR3 region has 13 residues. CDR3 nucleotides: TGTGCCAGCAGCCCTTTACCGACCTACGAGCAGTACTTC. Translating it yields CASSPLPTYEQYF.

The V call is TRBV7-9, the J call TRBJ2-3, with TRBD1 matching 10 bases. The junction had 4 bases not matched to a gene; V was cut back by 5 bases and J by 2 bases. The germline V gene encodes CDR1 SEHNR and CDR2 FQNEAQ (reference sequence). The CDR3 covers 15 residues. CDR3 region: CASSLGTGATDTQYF. In DNA, the CDR3 is TGTGCCAGCAGCCTAGGGACAGGGGCCACAGATACGCAGTATTTT.

In regard to this clone: Other DNA sequences in the same sample also yield this CDR3. CDR3 in amino acids: CASSYGTSNTGELFF. The CDR3 DNA reads as TGTGCCAGCAGTTACGGGACTTCGAACACCGGGGAGCTGTTTTTT. The chain links TRBV6-5 to TRBJ2-2, with D perhaps matching TRBD2 (6 bases). This CDR3 has 15 amino acids. From germline, CDR1 is MNHEY and CDR2 SVGAGI. V was cut by 2 bases and J by 0 bases, with 7 bases left in between.

This chain joins TRBV11-1 and TRBJ1-1, with D unclear. This CDR3 comprises 13 residues. The V gene's germline CDR1 is SGHAT and CDR2 FQDESV (reference sequence). Trimming took off 3 bases at V and 0 bases at J, with 5 bases between the two ends. As DNA, the CDR3 is TGTGCCAGCAGCTTTTTGTTGAACACTGAAGCTTTCTTT. Its translation: CASSFLLNTEAFF.

The V gene is TRBV29-1, the J gene TRBJ1-2, with TRBD1 as a possible D gene (6 bases). Trimming shortened V by 6 bases and J by 8 bases, and 16 bases separated the two germline ends. The CDR3 length is 12 residues. CDR1 SQVTM and CDR2 ANQGSEA come from the germline V gene. The CDR3 DNA follows: TGCAGCGTGGATCCAGGGGTATGGGGCTACACCTTC. This codes for CSVDPGVWGYTF. Complete variable domain (other parts from reference TRBV29-1 and TRBJ1-2): SAVISQKPSRDICQRGTSLTIQCQVDSQVTMMFWYRQQPGQSLTLIATANQGSEATYESGFVIDKFPISRPNLTFSTLTVSNMSPEDSSIYLCSVDPGVWGYTFGSGTRLTVV.

The chain couples TRBV2 to TRBJ1-5; 8 positions match TRBD1. Germline CDR1 SNHLY, CDR2 FYNNEI. V was pared by 3 bases and J by 2 bases, with 9 bases of the junction left unmatched. The CDR3 is made up of 17 amino acids. The CDR3 sequence is CASSDPQGASGNQPQHF. The CDR3 DNA reads TGTGCCAGCAGTGATCCCCAGGGGGCGTCTGGCAATCAGCCCCAGCATTTT.

The CDR3 reads CASSPALGTEAFF. The CDR3 nucleotides are TGTGCCAGCAGTCCCGCCTTGGGCACTGAAGCTTTCTTT. J is TRBJ1-1 and V is TRBV7-9; D unresolved. Germline V gives CDR1 SEHNR, CDR2 FQNEAQ (reference sequence). The V gene lost 6 bases and the J gene lost 4 bases, with 12 bases spanning the gap. This CDR3 is 13 amino acids long.

The rearrangement joins TRBV7-2 to TRBJ2-2; D may correspond to TRBD1 or TRBD2 (5 bases each). V lost 1 base, J lost 5 bases, and 8 bases lay in between. From germline, CDR1 is SGHTA and CDR2 FQGNSA. The CDR3 consists of 14 residues. DNA for the CDR3: TGTGCCAGCAGCTTAGTATGGGGGACCGGGGAGCTGTTTTTT. Its protein product is CASSLVWGTGELFF.

V is TRBV7-9 and J is TRBJ1-1; D possibly corresponds to TRBD1 (5 bases). Trimming removed 5 bases from V and 5 bases from J, with 15 bases in between. The CDR3 consists of 14 residues. CDR1 is SEHNR and CDR2 is FQNEAQ in the germline V gene (reference sequence). CDR3 bases: TGTGCCAGCAGCGCCACAGGCCTGTGGACTGAAGCTTTCTTT. This gives the protein CASSATGLWTEAFF.

The chain recombines TRBV9 with TRBJ2-6; 10 bases line up with TRBD1. CDR3 length: 20 amino acids. Germline V gives CDR1 SGDLS, CDR2 YYNGEE. J gave up 2 bases and V 1 base, and 12 bases lay outside the gene matches. The CDR3 loop reads CASSVPSTGTGEAGANVLTF. The CDR3 nucleotides are TGTGCCAGCAGCGTACCCTCAACCGGGACAGGGGAAGCTGGGGCCAACGTCCTGACTTTC. Full variable domain (remainder filled in from reference TRBV9 and TRBJ2-6): DSGVTQTPKHLITATGQRVTLRCSPRSGDLSVYWYQQSLDQGLQFLIQYYNGEERAKGNILERFSAQQFPDLHSELNLSSLELGDSALYFCASSVPSTGTGEAGANVLTFGAGSRLTVL.

V and J are TRBV18 and TRBJ2-2; 10 nucleotides match TRBD1. CDR1 is KGHSH and CDR2 is LQKENI in the germline V gene. Germline trimming cut 3 bases from V and 6 bases from J; bases unmatched to any gene: 7. This CDR3 comprises 16 residues. The CDR3 DNA is TGTGCCAGCTCACCTCTCGACAGGGGGCTCTCCGGGGAGCTGTTTTTT. Its protein is CASSPLDRGLSGELFF.

As concerns this clone: Other DNA sequences in this specimen translate into the identical CDR3. V gene TRBV29-1 combines with J gene TRBJ2-7; weak D call: TRBD2 (6 bases). Germline assignment: CDR1 SQVTM and CDR2 ANQGSEA. This CDR3 contains 13 residues. V lost 8 bases, J lost 0 bases, and 14 bases lay in between. The CDR3 nucleotides are TGCAGCACAAGTGGGGGGAGCTCCTACGAGCAGTACTTC. The encoded protein is CSTSGGSSYEQYF.

This clone was observed once. The chain employs TRBV29-1 and TRBJ1-4, with D perhaps matching TRBD1 (5 bases). Trimming removed 7 bases from V and 7 bases from J, with 13 bases in between. The CDR3 consists of 12 residues. Germline-derived CDR1 and CDR2 are SQVTM and ANQGSEA. The CDR3 nucleotides read TGCAGCGCCCGGGGACCGGGTGAAAAACTGTTTTTT. Residues: CSARGPGEKLFF. The full variable domain, completed using reference TRBV29-1 and TRBJ1-4, is SAVISQKPSRDICQRGTSLTIQCQVDSQVTMMFWYRQQPGQSLTLIATANQGSEATYESGFVIDKFPISRPNLTFSTLTVSNMSPEDSSIYLCSARGPGEKLFFGSGTQLSVL.

This clone has a single count. V is TRBV14 and J is TRBJ2-3; D possibly corresponds to TRBD1 (5 bases). Trimming took 5 bases from V and 5 from J, leaving 8 bases between them. Germline V CDR1 and CDR2: SGHDN, FVKESK. This CDR3 contains 12 residues. CDR3 nucleotides: TGTGCCAGCAGCGCAAGGGGAGATACGCAGTATTTT. It yields the protein CASSARGDTQYF.

This clone was observed a single time. The chain joins TRBV6-1 to TRBJ1-1, with a tentative D call TRBD1 (5 bases). The V gene lost 7 bases and the J gene lost 4 bases, with 10 bases spanning the gap. CDR3 length: 12 amino acids. Germline loops: CDR1 MNHNS, CDR2 SASEGT. CDR3 loop: CASTPGGTEAFF. The CDR3 DNA sequence: TGTGCCAGCACCCCGGGGGGCACTGAAGCTTTCTTT.

This clone was seen just once. This chain links TRBV7-2 with TRBJ2-3; 9 bases match TRBD1. Germline CDR1 SGHTA, CDR2 FQGNSA. The CDR3 extends over 19 amino acids. The trim removed 5 bases at V and 0 bases at J, leaving 15 bases unmatched. CDR3 sequence (DNA): TGTGCCAGCAGCCCCCCTTATGGGACAGGGACCTCTAGCACAGATACGCAGTATTTT. It translates to CASSPPYGTGTSSTDTQYF.

A single count supports this clone. CDR3 in DNA: TGTGCCAGCAGGCTTACAGGGGTTCCCTACGAGCAGTACTTC. This gives the protein CASRLTGVPYEQYF. V is TRBV6-1 and J is TRBJ2-7, with TRBD1 identical over 7 bases. The J segment lost 2 bases and the V segment lost 6 bases, leaving 7 bases of the junction unmatched. CDR1 MNHNS and CDR2 SASEGT come from the germline V gene. The CDR3 spans 14 residues.

The rearrangement joins TRBV2 to TRBJ2-3; D perhaps matches TRBD2 (5 bases). This CDR3 is built from 15 residues. Trimming pared 1 base from V and 2 bases from J, leaving 10 bases between. The germline V gene has CDR1 SNHLY and CDR2 FYNNEI. The CDR3 nucleotides read TGTGCCAGCAGTGAAGGGCTAGCCTACACAGATACGCAGTATTTT. The encoded protein is CASSEGLAYTDTQYF. Drawing the rest from reference TRBV2 and TRBJ2-3, the complete variable domain is EPEVTQTPSHQVTQMGQEVILRCVPISNHLYFYWYRQILGQKVEFLVSFYNNEISEKSEIFDDQFSVERPDGSNFTLKIRSTKLEDSAMYFCASSEGLAYTDTQYFGPGTRLTVL.

V and J are TRBV4-1 and TRBJ2-7, with 9 nucleotides matching TRBD2. The CDR3 covers 12 residues. Germline-derived CDR1 and CDR2 are MGHRA and YSYEKL. J was trimmed by 7 bases and V by 5 bases; bases with no gene match: 3. The CDR3 coding sequence is TGCGCCAGCAGCTATCTAGCGGGGGAGCAGTACTTC. It codes for CASSYLAGEQYF.

As concerns this clone: The junction shows a germline mismatch at one end, possibly a read error. The chain couples TRBV19 to TRBJ1-5; the D is unclear. The CDR3 is 12 amino acids. Germline V gene data show CDR1 as LNHDA and CDR2 as SQIVND (reference sequence). The DNA for the CDR3 is TGTGCCAGTAGCATAGCCCAGAATGGCCAGCATTTT. It encodes CASSIAQNGQHF.

The J gene is TRBJ2-7, the V gene TRBV7-9; perhaps TRBD2 as D (6 bases). Germline-derived CDR1 and CDR2 are SEHNR and FQNEAQ (reference sequence). Trimming cost V 3 bases and J 6 bases, with 18 bases left between them. This CDR3 region has 15 residues. The CDR3: CASSFPDGSALEQYF. DNA for the CDR3: TGTGCCAGCAGCTTTCCGGACGGGAGTGCTCTCGAGCAGTACTTC. Complete variable domain (other parts from reference TRBV7-9 and TRBJ2-7): DTGVSQNPRHKITKRGQNVTFRCDPISEHNRLYWYRQTLGQGPEFLTYFQNEAQLEKSRLLSDRFSAERPKGSFSTLEIQRTEQGDSAMYLCASSFPDGSALEQYFGPGTRLTVT.

This chain uses TRBV11-1 with TRBJ1-2; 7 bases are a match to TRBD1. This CDR3 is 14 amino acids long. CDR1 SGHAT and CDR2 FQDESV come from the germline V gene (reference sequence). Trimming took 5 bases from V and 5 from J; bases not matched to a gene: 8. Here the CDR3 reads CASSRGGNWYGYTF. The CDR3 DNA sequence: TGTGCCAGCAGCAGAGGGGGCAATTGGTATGGCTACACCTTC.

The rearrangement uses TRBV6-1 and TRBJ1-1; D gene uncertain. The V gene's germline CDR1 is MNHNS and CDR2 SASEGT. This CDR3 is 13 amino acids long. The V and J ends lost 5 bases and 4 bases respectively, with 11 bases between them. The CDR3, as DNA: TGTGCCAGCAGTTTACCTGTGGGCACTGAAGCTTTCTTT. Protein product: CASSLPVGTEAFF.

Notes on this clone: A read error may account for a junction end that differs from germline. The chain links TRBV2 to TRBJ1-3; no definite D call. This CDR3 is built from 17 residues. Germline V gives CDR1 SNHLY, CDR2 FYNNEI. The CDR3 sequence is CASREVLARPSGNTIYF. CDR3 nucleotides: TGTGCCAGCAGGGAAGTTCTTGCCCGACCCTCTGGAAACACCATATATTTT.

This chain joins TRBV4-3 and TRBJ2-1, with D perhaps TRBD2 (6 bases). Trimming took 4 bases from V and 5 from J, leaving 24 bases between them. The V gene's germline CDR1 is LGHNA and CDR2 YSLEER. This CDR3 contains 18 residues. The CDR3 coding sequence is TGCGCCAGCAGCCGAATACTAGCCAAACCCATGGATAACAATGAGCAGTTCTTC. Translating it yields CASSRILAKPMDNNEQFF.